These 30 T cell receptor beta chains were all obtained from the same sample, sequenced in a study of T cell changes during pregnancy in multiple sclerosis. The data were produced by immunoSEQ multiplex PCR, yet TCRdb's version contains in-frame clones alone and is incomplete. The table includes over 45,000 clones, about 91% detected once. The sequences come from CD4+ T cells from peripheral blood mononuclear cells, collected in the second trimester of pregnancy. These receptors were collected from a female donor with multiple sclerosis, enrolled in a pregnancy study.

CDR3 in amino acids: CAWSKGHPSTDTQYF. The CDR3 DNA is TGTGCCTGGAGTAAAGGACACCCGAGCACAGATACGCAGTATTTT. The chain has TRBV30 and TRBJ2-3; TRBD1 is a possible D gene (5 bases). Germline V gives CDR1 GTSNPN, CDR2 SVGIG (reference sequence). Trimming removed 2 bases at V and 0 bases at J, with 12 bases between. This CDR3 region has 15 residues.

The chain carries TRBV6-1 and TRBJ1-5; unclear D gene. Germline CDR1 is MNHNS and CDR2 is SASEGT. The V end lost 6 bases, the J end lost 3 bases, and 15 bases lay between the germline ends. The CDR3 length is 15 residues. Here the CDR3 reads CASRESLTSNQPQHF. The CDR3, as DNA: TGTGCCAGCAGGGAAAGCCTGACATCCAATCAGCCCCAGCATTTT.

The chain employs TRBV6-6 and TRBJ2-7, with 8 bases fitting TRBD1. In germline, CDR1 is MNHNY, CDR2 SVGAGI (reference sequence). The ends lost 2 bases at V and 3 bases at J; junction bases unmatched: 9. The length of the CDR3 is 16 residues. CDR3 protein: CASSYLKTGTGYEQYF. CDR3 DNA sequence: TGTGCCAGCAGTTACCTCAAGACCGGGACAGGCTACGAGCAGTACTTC.

CDR3 coding DNA: TGTGCCAGCTCTGCGGACTGGAGCTCCTACGAGCAGTACTTC. It is translated as CASSADWSSYEQYF. The gene calls are TRBV18 and TRBJ2-7; the D gene is possibly TRBD2 (5 bases). The CDR3 runs 14 residues. Trimming shortened V by 6 bases and J by 0 bases, and 12 bases separated the two germline ends. Looked up from germline, CDR1 is KGHSH and CDR2 is LQKENI.

The chain couples TRBV10-3 to TRBJ1-5; the D gene is possibly TRBD1 (5 bases). The germline V and J ends were trimmed by 4 bases and 7 bases, with 14 bases remaining between them. The CDR3 is 14 amino acids. In germline, CDR1 is ENHRY, CDR2 SYGVKD. The chain's CDR3 is CAISGDGGRQPQHF. In DNA, the CDR3 is TGTGCCATCAGTGGGGACGGAGGGCGCCAGCCCCAGCATTTT.

This sequence joins TRBV18 and TRBJ2-3, with D perhaps TRBD2 (7 bases). The CDR3 is 14 amino acids. Germline lookup yields CDR1 KGHSH and CDR2 LQKENI. V was pared by 4 bases and J by 5 bases, with 13 bases between. For the CDR3, the DNA is TGTGCCAGCTCACTCGTGGGGGGGCGAGATACGCAGTATTTT. This gives the protein CASSLVGGRDTQYF.

The rearrangement uses TRBV5-8 and TRBJ2-5; tentative D call: TRBD1 (6 bases). This CDR3 has 13 residues. V lost 6 bases and J lost 2, with 11 bases in between. Germline V CDR1 and CDR2: SGHTS, YDEGEE. This CDR3 reads CASIRDTQETQYF. In DNA, the CDR3 is TGTGCCAGCATCCGGGACACTCAAGAGACCCAGTACTTC.

The chain carries TRBV7-9 and TRBJ1-1, with D perhaps TRBD1 (6 bases). V lost 6 bases to trimming and J lost 4 bases, with 15 bases between them. The CDR3 has 14 amino acids. Germline CDR1 SEHNR, CDR2 FQNEAQ (reference sequence). CDR3 residues: CASSLQGWSTEAFF. The DNA for the CDR3 is TGTGCCAGCAGTCTCCAGGGGTGGAGCACTGAAGCTTTCTTT.

The CDR3 DNA sequence: TGTGCCAGCAGTTCACGGCAGGGAAACGCCAATGAGCAGTTCTTC. Translating gives CASSSRQGNANEQFF. J is TRBJ2-1 and V is TRBV28; weak D call: TRBD1 (5 bases). Germline values: CDR1 MDHEN, CDR2 SYDVKM. V was pared by 4 bases and J by 6 bases, with 16 bases between. The CDR3 contains 15 residues.

This chain links TRBV19 with TRBJ1-1, with TRBD1 identical over 8 bases. This CDR3 has 13 amino acids. With 10 bases clipped from V and 4 bases from J, the junction kept 8 bases outside the gene matches. Germline V gene lookup returns CDR1 LNHDA and CDR2 SQIVND (reference sequence). CDR3 in amino acids: CATILDRATEAFF. DNA for the CDR3: TGTGCCACGATATTGGACAGGGCCACTGAAGCTTTCTTT.

This clone was counted once. The chain recombines TRBV4-2 with TRBJ1-1; weak D call: TRBD1 (5 bases). The V gene's germline CDR1 is LGHNA and CDR2 YNFKEQ. V gave up 2 bases and J gave up 10 bases, with 11 bases separating them. The CDR3 is 12 amino acids. CDR3 amino acids: CASSQSRVAAFF. CDR3 DNA: TGTGCCAGCAGCCAATCCAGGGTTGCAGCTTTCTTT.

This chain joins TRBV5-6 and TRBJ2-7; 10 nucleotides agree with TRBD2. V gave up 5 bases and J gave up 5 bases; unmatched junction bases: 4. The CDR3 runs 13 residues. CDR1 SGHDT and CDR2 YYEEEE come from the germline V gene. CDR3 nucleotides: TGTGCCAGCAGAGCTCTAGCGGGGGACGAGCAGTACTTC. Translated: CASRALAGDEQYF.

The rearrangement uses TRBV2 and TRBJ2-3, with TRBD2 matching 10 bases. CDR1 is SNHLY and CDR2 is FYNNEI in the germline V gene. This CDR3 has 17 amino acids. J lost 3 bases, V lost 0 bases, and 6 bases had no gene match. The CDR3 DNA reads TGTGCCAGCAGTGAAGCGCTAGCGGGGGAAAGAACAGATACGCAGTATTTT. Translating it yields CASSEALAGERTDTQYF.

The chain uses TRBV18 and TRBJ1-5; D gene uncertain. The CDR3 runs 16 residues. CDR1 KGHSH and CDR2 LQKENI come from the germline V gene. Trimming pared 4 bases from V and 0 bases from J, leaving 13 bases between. Here the CDR3 reads CASSRYGRDSNQPQHF. CDR3 DNA sequence: TGTGCCAGCTCACGGTATGGACGGGATAGCAATCAGCCCCAGCATTTT.

The V call is TRBV27, the J call TRBJ2-7; 7 nucleotides agree with TRBD2. Unmatched junction bases numbered 17, after V lost 3 bases and J lost 0 bases. CDR3 length: 19 amino acids. The germline V gene encodes CDR1 MNHEY and CDR2 SMNVEV (reference sequence). The CDR3 sequence: CASSFASAGGRVLSYEQYF. CDR3 sequence (DNA): TGTGCCAGCAGTTTCGCCTCCGCCGGAGGGAGGGTCCTCTCCTACGAGCAGTACTTC.

This chain connects TRBV6-1 to TRBJ1-2; no clear D. CDR3 length equals 15 residues. CDR1 and CDR2 (germline): MNHNS, SASEGT. The germline V and J ends were trimmed by 0 bases and 8 bases, with 16 bases remaining between them. CDR3 region: CASSEATSGIVGYTF. Written as DNA, the CDR3 is TGTGCCAGCAGTGAAGCTACTAGTGGGATCGTCGGCTACACCTTC.

The V and J genes are TRBV5-4 and TRBJ2-4; D is possibly TRBD1 (5 bases). Trimming pared 2 bases from V and 0 bases from J, leaving 9 bases between. This CDR3 has 15 residues. Germline assignment: CDR1 SGHNT and CDR2 YYREEE (reference sequence). The chain's CDR3 is CASSFGAIAKNIQYF. DNA for the CDR3: TGTGCCAGCAGCTTTGGGGCCATAGCCAAAAACATTCAGTACTTC. The variable domain in full, completed from reference TRBV5-4 and TRBJ2-4, reads ETGVTQSPTHLIKTRGQQVTLRCSSQSGHNTVSWYQQALGQGPQFIFQYYREEENGRGNFPPRFSGLQFPNYSSELNVNALELDDSALYLCASSFGAIAKNIQYFGAGTRLSVL.

The J gene is TRBJ2-3, the V gene TRBV5-8; D is undetermined. There are 17 residues in the CDR3. V was cut by 0 bases and J by 1 base, with 15 bases left in between. CDR1 and CDR2 from the germline V gene are SGHTS and YDEGEE. CDR3 sequence reads: CASSLGFQVLRTDTQYF. CDR3 bases: TGTGCCAGCAGCTTGGGTTTTCAGGTTCTACGCACAGATACGCAGTATTTT.

This chain connects TRBV30 to TRBJ1-2; D not certain. V lost 0 bases and J lost 7, with 12 bases in between. CDR1 and CDR2 from the germline V gene are GTSNPN and SVGIG (reference sequence). This CDR3 contains 13 residues. DNA for the CDR3: TGTGCCTGGAGTGTAGGCGGGTTGAGTGGCTACACCTTC. Its protein is CAWSVGGLSGYTF.

The chain employs TRBV6-5 and TRBJ1-2; D not resolved. Germline V gene data show CDR1 as MNHEY and CDR2 as SVGAGI. The V gene lost 0 bases and the J gene lost 2 bases, with 10 bases spanning the gap. CDR3 size: 15 residues. The CDR3 here is CASSYSRAANYGYTF. DNA for the CDR3: TGTGCCAGCAGTTACTCACGAGCTGCAAACTATGGCTACACCTTC.

This CDR3 reads CASSKTGTANYGYTF. In DNA form, the CDR3 reads TGTGCCAGCAGCAAAACCGGGACAGCTAACTATGGCTACACCTTC. The chain uses TRBV6-5 and TRBJ1-2, with 7 bases lining up with TRBD1. Trimming cost V 6 bases and J 0 bases; bases outside gene matches: 7. CDR3 length: 15 residues. Germline CDR1 and CDR2: MNHEY and SVGAGI.

About this clone: Other DNA sequences in this sample translate to the same CDR3. The chain is built from TRBV5-6 and TRBJ1-1; no clear D gene. The CDR3 totals 13 residues. V lost 2 bases and J 0 bases, leaving 5 bases between the germline ends. CDR1 is SGHDT and CDR2 is YYEEEE in the germline V gene. CDR3 sequence reads: CASSFYLNTEAFF. The DNA of the CDR3 is TGTGCCAGCAGCTTTTATTTGAACACTGAAGCTTTCTTT.

The rearrangement links TRBV6-5 to TRBJ2-1; a weak D match, TRBD1 (7 bases). CDR1 is MNHEY and CDR2 is SVGAGI in the germline V gene. V lost 6 bases and J lost 4, with 13 bases in between. The CDR3 length is 14 residues. CDR3 nucleotides: TGTGCCAGCAGAGGAGGGGGCGCATACAATGAGCAGTTCTTC. It encodes CASRGGGAYNEQFF.

The chain joins TRBV11-2 to TRBJ1-1; D remains ambiguous. V was trimmed by 5 bases and J by 1 base, leaving 11 bases between them. Germline CDR1 is SGHAT and CDR2 is FQNNGV. The CDR3 has 14 residues. CDR3 sequence (DNA): TGTGCCAGCAGCCCCGGTAATGCGAACACTGAAGCTTTCTTT. Its protein product is CASSPGNANTEAFF.

For the CDR3, the DNA is TGTGCCAGCAGTTCGGACATACTCGGGGAGCTGTTTTTT. Its translation: CASSSDILGELFF. The rearrangement links TRBV28 to TRBJ2-2, with D possibly being TRBD1 (5 bases). CDR3 length equals 13 residues. The germline V gene encodes CDR1 MDHEN and CDR2 SYDVKM. V was cut by 4 bases and J by 7 bases, with 10 bases left in between.

The CDR3 bases are TGTGCCAGCAGCGTGGAGGGTATTAACTATGGCTACACCTTC. Encoded protein: CASSVEGINYGYTF. The rearrangement uses TRBV9 and TRBJ1-2; no firm D call. Germline-derived CDR1 and CDR2 are SGDLS and YYNGEE. The V end lost 2 bases, the J end lost 1 base, and 9 bases lay between the germline ends. The CDR3 covers 14 residues.

This chain connects TRBV5-4 to TRBJ2-6, with D possibly being TRBD2 (5 bases). In germline, CDR1 is SGHNT, CDR2 YYREEE (reference sequence). The CDR3 has 15 residues. The V and J ends lost 4 bases and 2 bases respectively, with 10 bases between them. The CDR3 DNA reads as TGTGCCAGCAGCGGCTCGAGGGCTGGGGCCAACGTCCTGACTTTC. It yields the protein CASSGSRAGANVLTF.

The chain combines TRBV7-9 with TRBJ1-4; 8 bases are a match to TRBD1. In germline, CDR1 is SEHNR, CDR2 FQNEAQ (reference sequence). The CDR3 runs to 15 residues. V dropped 5 bases and J dropped 7; count of bases not matched to a gene: 9. In nucleotides, the CDR3 is TGTGCCAGCAGCACGGACAGGGAGATAGGTGAAAAACTGTTTTTT. As protein: CASSTDREIGEKLFF.

The J gene is TRBJ2-1, the V gene TRBV29-1, with 12 bases identical to TRBD2. The CDR3 has 13 amino acids. Germline CDR1 SQVTM, CDR2 ANQGSEA. V trimming: 4 bases; J trimming: 8 bases; junction bases outside the gene matches: 3. CDR3 DNA sequence: TGCAGCGTTGCGACTAGCGGGAGCGATGAGCAGTTCTTC. Amino acids: CSVATSGSDEQFF.

This chain uses TRBV7-9 with TRBJ1-5; tentatively, D is TRBD1 (5 bases). The germline gives CDR1 SEHNR, CDR2 FQNEAQ (reference sequence). Trimming took off 5 bases at V and 0 bases at J, with 11 bases between the two ends. This CDR3 spans 15 amino acids. DNA for the CDR3: TGTGCCAGCAGCCTCGGGGGGTATAGCAATCAGCCCCAGCATTTT. The encoded protein is CASSLGGYSNQPQHF.